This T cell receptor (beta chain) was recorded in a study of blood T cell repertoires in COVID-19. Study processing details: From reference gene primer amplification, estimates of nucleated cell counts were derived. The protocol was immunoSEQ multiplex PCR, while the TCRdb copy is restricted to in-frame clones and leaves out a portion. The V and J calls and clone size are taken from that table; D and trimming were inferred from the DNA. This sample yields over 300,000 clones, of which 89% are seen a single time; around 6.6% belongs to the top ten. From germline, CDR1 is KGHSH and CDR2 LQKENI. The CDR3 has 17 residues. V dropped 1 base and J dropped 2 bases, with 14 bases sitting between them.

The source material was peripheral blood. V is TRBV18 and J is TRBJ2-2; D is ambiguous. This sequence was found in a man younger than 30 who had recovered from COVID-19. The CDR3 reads CASSPRSAPGNTGELFF. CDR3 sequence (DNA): TGTGCCAGCTCACCACGAAGCGCGCCCGGAAACACCGGGGAGCTGTTTTTT.